This T cell receptor (beta chain) emerged from a study of cytomegalovirus exposure and HLA in healthy donors. Study-level information: There were 90 million to 140 million unique TCR beta sequences, drawn from 150 million to 200 million T cells, in an earlier analysis.

Each of the donors was a healthy bone marrow donor. Both 60 Vbeta primers and 13 Jbeta primers went into the PCR. The data were produced by immunoSEQ multiplex PCR, yet TCRdb's version contains in-frame clones alone and is incomplete. The data show fewer than 200,000 clones, 80% seen once. About this clone: What it recognizes is unknown.

Findings of the study overall: High sensitivity and specificity were reportedly achieved when the classifier diagnosed cytomegalovirus status. A later analysis reportedly identified an Asian-associated ancestry cluster as carrying fewer N-insertions than the approximately 670-donor mean.

The CDR3 runs to 17 residues. The chain links TRBV12-2 to TRBJ1-1; the DNA was not used to check the table's D call, TRBD1. TRBV12-2 is assigned pseudogene status. The sample taken for sequencing was PBMCs. The clonotype was recovered from a boy under 18 in good health and CMV-seronegative. The CDR3 sequence: CASRLGDGGQGGTEAFF. Written as DNA, the CDR3 is TGTGCAAGTCGCTTAGGAGATGGCGGCCAGGGGGGCACTGAAGCTTTCTTT.